This T cell receptor beta chain derives from a study of tumor-infiltrating lymphocytes in primary liver carcinoma. The V segment lost 7 bases and the J segment 5 bases; nucleotides outside the gene matches: 11. The length of the CDR3 is 13 residues. CDR1 and CDR2 from the germline V gene are SQVTM and ANQGSEA. Overall study findings and caveats: The samples were not sorted (they were bulk), so CD4+ and CD8+ repertoires were not compared. Tumors carried a top-250-clone fraction significantly exceeding that of blood (p = 0.039).

A few counts support this clonotype. Its specificity is unknown. Blood RNA was derived from unsorted whole blood, and germline DNA was extracted too. Total RNA (roughly 550 ng) served as template for TCR beta cDNA synthesis primed by a constant-region primer. Slightly modified ARM-PCR, run as three nested multiplex PCR rounds, produced the TCR beta libraries. PCR rounds one and two used TRBV1-TRBV30 forward primers with a C-beta reverse primer for approximately 11 cycles each. TCRdb reprocessed the multiplex PCR reads with MiXCR, giving one entry per CDR3 protein. The sample consists of 150,000 to 200,000 distinct CDR3 sequences, 60% of them appearing once.

The V and J genes are TRBV29-1 and TRBJ2-7, with TRBD2 matching 7 bases. The receptor was derived from a man aged 35-49 years with primary liver carcinoma and hepatitis B virus infection. The sample comprised peripheral blood. The CDR3 DNA reads as TGCAGCGCAGAGGGCAGGGAGGGACACGAGCAGTACTTC. It encodes CSAEGREGHEQYF.